This paragraph reports one T cell receptor beta chain. The antigen remains undetermined. This record belongs to a study of long-term antiretroviral therapy in people with HIV. The CDR3 has 15 residues. Germline CDR1 is SGHRS and CDR2 is YFSETQ. Trimming at V came to 5 bases and at J to 7 bases, leaving 11 bases not matched to a gene. Whole-study findings and limits: HIV repertoires spanned tighter CDR3 length ranges than controls did.

Researchers report immunoSEQ v3.0 was run at survey level. TCRdb keeps only in-frame clones here, not all; method: immunoSEQ multiplex PCR. The table lists 15,000 to 20,000 clones, about four fifths of them singletons. The sample here was unsorted PBMCs, taken at the start of antiretroviral therapy, before treatment. The genes are TRBV5-1 and TRBJ2-1, with 8 bases identical to TRBD1. The clonotype originates from a man younger than 35 with HIV. The CDR3: CASSPEPGGMNEQFF. As DNA, the CDR3 is TGCGCCAGCAGTCCCGAGCCAGGGGGCATGAATGAGCAGTTCTTC.